This TCR beta chain was identified in a study of long-term antiretroviral therapy in people with HIV (dated by TCRdb to the early 2020s). In the study overall: The earliest samples were collected roughly a decade before the 2015 WHO recommendation for immediate ART, at a time when ART was usually postponed until CD4 counts fell. About 35% of the 30 participants with HIV were female. A total of around 200 cryopreserved PBMC samples were contributed to the cohort by 30 adults with confirmed HIV infection, with samples collected serially over a mean of around 6 years (range 1-12). Test extractions of a monoclonal T-cell line alongside some 35 polyclonal samples showed no cross-contamination during QIAcube processing. A retrospective serial study tested whether ART initiation and durable HIV suppression were associated with changes in peripheral blood TRB repertoire composition and diversity. General conclusions and limits of the study: Expanded TRB clones identified before ART initiation dominated the repertoire at all time points, although this dominance fluctuated and declined in many PLHIV after ART. Inferences about post-ART repertoire changes are limited because no data were available on ART adherence, viral resistance or therapy changes. HIV repertoires had narrower CDR3 length ranges than controls, and the network structure suggested an antigen-experienced repertoire that shifted only slightly toward naive after ART. Because pre-ART samples had limited cell numbers, unsorted PBMC were profiled rather than sorted CD4+ and CD8+ T cells. Since PBMC availability was limited, sequencing covered only the TCR beta chain, with no alpha chain pairing. Samples dated from the mid-2000s to the late 2010s, and the ART regimens used may be less effective than current ones. Starting ART was linked to a significant rise in TRB diversity, yet even with long-term ART the diversity remained significantly lower than in transplant donor controls.

Sequencing of the TRB variable region was done with the immunoSEQ hsTCRB v3.0 assay at survey level resolution. A depth of about 40,000-50,000 T-cell genomes per sample was targeted for TRB sequencing. An Illumina MiSeq with a v3 150-cycle kit was used to sequence the pooled TRB libraries. The original pipeline was this. Repertoire analysis ran in R within a reproducible Nextflow workflow covering QC, data transformation and analysis. LymphoSeq2, an R package for AIRR-Seq data exploration, was used to implement custom analyses. A few samples that produced fewer than 5000 total TRB sequences were removed, so approximately 190 HIV repertoires were analyzed. Of the roughly 190 retained HIV repertoires, roughly 61 were collected before and 120 to 130 after ART initiation. Repertoires were downsampled to 5000 TRB nucleotide sequences, with summary statistics averaged over 100 downsampling iterations. TRB sequences were retained for analysis only if CDR3 regions of at least seven amino acids were present. Two measures captured diversity: a Shannon entropy-derived clonality score and the Gini coefficient. Repertoire networks linked the top 5000 CDR3 amino acid sequences whenever two sequences differed by an edit distance of one. Antigen specificity groups and MHC restriction were predicted for TRB CDR3 amino acid sequences with GLIPH2. Known CMV, EBV, HIV or tissue antigen associations were flagged by matching CDR3 amino acid sequences against VDJdb and McPAS-TCR. Pre-ART, post-ART and control groups were compared with Wilcoxon signed-rank tests and Holm-Bonferroni correction. TCRdb provides this immuneACCESS table in a form limited to in-frame rearrangements. Some clones are lacking; in checked studies, under half of them reflect an unresolved V gene, and why the rest are absent is not known. V and J calls and clone size are copied from that table; D and trimming were computed from the DNA. Here the sample has over 10,000 clones; around 77% occur a single time. Jointly, the top ten make up over 11% of the sample.

With respect to this clone: What this receptor recognizes is not known. There are no base qualities to consult, and no much larger clone falls within one base.

Inclusion was restricted to participants for whom at least one PBMC sample before ART initiation and at least two post-ART samples were available. Treatment was received in the United States of America by all participants with HIV. Before DNA extraction, cryopreserved samples of roughly 0.95-10 million PBMC were thawed and washed. At the time of the earliest PBMC sample for each participant with HIV, ages ranged from roughly 23 to 55 years. PBMC samples from each participant spanned 1-4 timepoints before ART initiation and 2-8 timepoints after ART initiation, with a median of 7 samples. Serial HIV viral load, CD4+ T-cell count, ART history and demographic data were obtained for every participant. Using a Qiagen kit on a QIAcube, genomic DNA was extracted from unsorted PBMC, with samples processed in batches of 12. After removal of 3 bases from V and 6 bases from J, the junction retains 13 bases not matched to a gene. Inclusive of the bounding cysteine and phenylalanine, the CDR3 is 16 residues long. Only CDR3 DNA remains: 48 bases, in frame from the first base. Via the germline V gene, CDR1 is SGDLS and CDR2 YYNGEE.

The sequenced sample was unsorted PBMCs, obtained 1.3 years after starting antiretroviral therapy. The clonotype comes from a woman under 30 with HIV. This chain is built from TRBV9 and TRBJ2-7; TRBD1 fits 9 bases in the junction. The DNA sequence is given as TGTGCCAGCAGCGCCCACCCCCCAGGGACAGGGTCCGAGCAGTACTTC. This codes for CASSAHPPGTGSEQYF.